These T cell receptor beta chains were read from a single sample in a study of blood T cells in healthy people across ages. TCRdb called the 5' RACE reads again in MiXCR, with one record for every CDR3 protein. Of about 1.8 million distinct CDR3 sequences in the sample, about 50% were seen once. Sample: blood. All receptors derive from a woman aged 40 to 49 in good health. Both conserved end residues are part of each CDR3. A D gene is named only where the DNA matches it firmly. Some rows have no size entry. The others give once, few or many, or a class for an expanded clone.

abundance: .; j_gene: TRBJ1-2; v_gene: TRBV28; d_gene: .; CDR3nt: TGTGCCAGCAGTGTGCCCGGGAGAGACAATGGCTACACCTTC; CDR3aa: CASSVPGRDNGYTF
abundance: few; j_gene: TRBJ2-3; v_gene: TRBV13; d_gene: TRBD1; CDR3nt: TGTGCCAGCAGCCCACCCAGGGGACAGGGGTGGACAGATACGCAGTATTTT; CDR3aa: CASSPPRGQGWTDTQYF
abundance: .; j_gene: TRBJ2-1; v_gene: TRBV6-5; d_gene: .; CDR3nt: TGTGCCAGCAGCCGCCGAGGGGGGGTCGGCAATGAGCAGTTCTTC; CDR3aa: CASSRRGGVGNEQFF
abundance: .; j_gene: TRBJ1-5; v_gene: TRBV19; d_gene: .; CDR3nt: TGTGCCAGCCGGGAACTCTATGTAGGAAATCAGCCCCAGCATTTT; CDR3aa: CASRELYVGNQPQHF
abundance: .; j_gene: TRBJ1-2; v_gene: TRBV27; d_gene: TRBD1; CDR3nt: TGTGCCAGCAGTCCGTTCCCGACAGGGGTCTATGGCTACACCTTC; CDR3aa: CASSPFPTGVYGYTF
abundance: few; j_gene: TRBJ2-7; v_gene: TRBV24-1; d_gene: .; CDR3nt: TGTGCCACCAGTGACCAACAGGGTCCCCCCTACGAGCAGTACTTC; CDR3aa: CATSDQQGPPYEQYF
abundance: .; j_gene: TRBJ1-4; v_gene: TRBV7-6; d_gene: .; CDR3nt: TGTGCCAGCAGCCTAGCGGGGAGGGTTGACGAAAAACTGTTTTTT; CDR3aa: CASSLAGRVDEKLFF
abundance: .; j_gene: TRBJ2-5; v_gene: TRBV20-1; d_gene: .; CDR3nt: TGCAGTGCTAGAGATCCCTCTGTCCTTGGGACCCAGTACTTC; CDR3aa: CSARDPSVLGTQYF
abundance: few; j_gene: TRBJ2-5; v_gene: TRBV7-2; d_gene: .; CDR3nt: TGTGCCAGCAGCTTTTATTTTAGCACCGAGACCCAGTACTTC; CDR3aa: CASSFYFSTETQYF
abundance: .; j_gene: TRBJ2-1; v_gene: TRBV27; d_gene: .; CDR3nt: TGTGCCAGCAGTTTGACAGGTCAGCTGGATGAGCAGTTCTTC; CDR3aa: CASSLTGQLDEQFF
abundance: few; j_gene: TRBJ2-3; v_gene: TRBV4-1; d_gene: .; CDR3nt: TGCGCCAGCAGCCAAGATGAAAGGGCTCGCACAGATACGCAGTATTTT; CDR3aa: CASSQDERARTDTQYF
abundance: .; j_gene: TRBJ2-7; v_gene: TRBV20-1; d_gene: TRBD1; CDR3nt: TGCAGTGCTAGCCCTGGACAGGGCGTTACCTACGAGCAGTACTTC; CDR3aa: CSASPGQGVTYEQYF
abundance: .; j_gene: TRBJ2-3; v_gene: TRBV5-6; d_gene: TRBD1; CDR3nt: TGTGCCAGCAACGACAGGGGCACAGATACGCAGTATTTT; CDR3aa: CASNDRGTDTQYF
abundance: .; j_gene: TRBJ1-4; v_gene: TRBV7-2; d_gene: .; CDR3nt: TGTGCCAGCAGCCCGCAGGGTGGAGGTGAAAAACTGTTTTTT; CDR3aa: CASSPQGGGEKLFF
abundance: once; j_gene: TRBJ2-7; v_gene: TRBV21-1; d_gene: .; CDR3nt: TGTGCTAGCAGCAAAGTTTCGCTAGCTTTTTGCTACGAGCAGTACTTC; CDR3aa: CASSKVSLAFCYEQYF
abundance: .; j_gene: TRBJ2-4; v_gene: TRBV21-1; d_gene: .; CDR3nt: TGTGCCAGCCCAGCCCAGGGGGGAAAATCGGACATTCAGTACTTC; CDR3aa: CASPAQGGKSDIQYF
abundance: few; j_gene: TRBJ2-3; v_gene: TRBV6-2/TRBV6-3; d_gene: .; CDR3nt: TGTGCCAGCAGTGGTCTAGTGTCAGATACGCAGTATTTT; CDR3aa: CASSGLVSDTQYF
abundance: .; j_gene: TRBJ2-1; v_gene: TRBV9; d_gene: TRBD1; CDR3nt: TGTGCCAGCAGCGCTCCGACAGGGGGCTCCTACAATGAGCAGTTCTTC; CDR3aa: CASSAPTGGSYNEQFF
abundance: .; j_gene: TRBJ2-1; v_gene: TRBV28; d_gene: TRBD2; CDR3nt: TGTGCCAGCAGATCCCCTAGCGGGGGGGCCTACGAGCAGTTCTTC; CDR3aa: CASRSPSGGAYEQFF
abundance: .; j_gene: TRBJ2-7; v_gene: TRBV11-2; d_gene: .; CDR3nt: TGTGCCAGCAGCTTAGGTCATTCCCGCGAGCAGTACTTC; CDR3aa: CASSLGHSREQYF
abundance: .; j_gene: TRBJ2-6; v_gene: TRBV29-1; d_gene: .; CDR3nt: TGCAGCGTTGAGGAGACGGGTGGGGCCAACGTCCTGACTTTC; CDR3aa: CSVEETGGANVLTF